The following is a TCR beta chain sequence with its context. This sample is drawn from a study of blood T cell repertoires in COVID-19. Study details: Italy, Spain and the United States were the sources of the convalescent and acute COVID-19 samples. The cDNA or gDNA used as material had been derived from T cells, B-cell-depleted T cells, or PBMCs.

As originally analysed: Amplification with reference gene primers provided the estimates of nucleated cell counts. Assay: immunoSEQ multiplex PCR; the TCRdb copy retains only in-frame clones and omits some. From that table come the V and J calls and clone size; the DNA was used to work out D and trimming. The table records roughly 71,000 clones, roughly 88% of them present only once. J lost 3 bases, V lost 1 base, and 10 bases had no gene match. The germline V gene encodes CDR1 LNHDA and CDR2 SQIVND (reference sequence). This CDR3 has 18 residues. This sequence was found in a man aged 50-60 years with acute or convalescent COVID-19. The chain uses TRBV19 and TRBJ2-3; 10 bases line up with TRBD2. The sample comprised peripheral blood. The CDR3 region has the DNA TGTGCCAGTAGTATAGTTTTAGCGGGGGGCGGTAGGACAGATACGCAGTATTTT. Its translation is CASSIVLAGGGRTDTQYF.